The clone carrying this T cell receptor (beta chain) has a handful of counts. Antigen: not known. This sample is part of a study of T cells in Graves' hyperthyroidism and ophthalmopathy. Trimming removed 1 base from V and 3 bases from J, with 12 bases in between. In germline, CDR1 is SEHNR, CDR2 FQNEAQ (reference sequence). This CDR3 has 16 residues. Study-level results: Blood also contained most expanded thyroid clonotypes above 0.001.

Researchers took RNA transcripts and amplified the TCR beta CDR3 regions from them. During a first-round RT-PCR of the TCR CDR3, the HTBI primer set was used. MiXCR, applied by TCRdb to the multiplex PCR reads, yields one record per CDR3 protein. The table has 370,000 or so distinct CDR3 sequences, roughly 14% seen once. Hyperthyroidism patients were newly diagnosed, had disease duration under 2 months, and were aged 18 to 65 years. Orbital computed tomography, thyroid ultrasound, serum thyroxine and TRAb, and clinical symptoms together informed the diagnoses. Input material: blood. The receptor comes from a man aged 25-45 years with Graves' hyperthyroidism that later progressed to Graves' ophthalmopathy. V is TRBV7-9 and J is TRBJ1-4; unclear D gene. Here the CDR3 DNA reads TGTGCCAGCAGCTTAGGGCTTAGCGCGTCTAATGAAAAACTGTTTTTT. As protein: CASSLGLSASNEKLFF.